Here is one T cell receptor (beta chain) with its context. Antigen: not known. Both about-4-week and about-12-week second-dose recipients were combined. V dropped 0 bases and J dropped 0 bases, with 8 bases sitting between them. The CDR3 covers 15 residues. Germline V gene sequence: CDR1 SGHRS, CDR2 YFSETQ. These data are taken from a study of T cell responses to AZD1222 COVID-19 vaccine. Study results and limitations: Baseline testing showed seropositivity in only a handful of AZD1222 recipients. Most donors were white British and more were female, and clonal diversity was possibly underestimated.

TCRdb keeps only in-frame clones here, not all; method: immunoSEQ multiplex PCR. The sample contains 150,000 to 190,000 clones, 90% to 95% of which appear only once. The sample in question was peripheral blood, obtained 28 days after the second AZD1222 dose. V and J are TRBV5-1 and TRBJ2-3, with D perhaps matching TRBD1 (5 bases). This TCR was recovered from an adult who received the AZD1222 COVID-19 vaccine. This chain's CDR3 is CASSLEGSSTDTQYF. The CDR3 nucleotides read TGCGCCAGCAGCTTGGAGGGGTCTAGCACAGATACGCAGTATTTT.